A single sample is the source of the 17 T cell receptor beta chains below, sequenced in a study of blood T cells in healthy people across ages. Primers used in a second PCR of roughly 6 to 11 cycles were a sample-barcoded 5' primer and a J-beta primer mix. Each CDR3 protein gets one entry after TCRdb re-called the 5' RACE reads with MiXCR. The table includes fewer than 1,200,000 distinct CDR3 sequences, approximately 25% detected once. These sequences were also reported in another study, on T cells of mothers and their children.

Sequencing was carried out using blood. These TCRs come from a girl aged 2 to 10 in good health.

The rearrangement joins TRBV4-2 to TRBJ2-4; D is unclear. The CDR3 length is 13 residues. The germline V gene encodes CDR1 LGHNA and CDR2 YNFKEQ. V lost 9 bases and J lost 2, with 11 bases in between. The CDR3 sequence: CARIGIPKNIQYF. Here the CDR3 DNA reads TGTGCCAGAATTGGGATACCCAAAAACATTCAGTACTTC.

With respect to this clonotype: One end of the junction does not line up with germline, which may come from a read error. The J gene is TRBJ2-1, the V gene TRBV9; TRBD2 matches at 13 bases. Looked up from germline, CDR1 is SGDLS and CDR2 is YYNGEE. The CDR3 consists of 19 residues. The chain's CDR3 is CASSPGTSGAPSSYNEQLF. The CDR3 nucleotides read TGTGCCAGCAGCCCCGGGACTAGCGGGGCCCCCAGCTCCTACAATGAGCAGCTCTTC.

This clonotype was detected only a few times. The chain recombines TRBV4-3 with TRBJ2-3, with a weak D call TRBD2 (5 bases). V was pared by 3 bases and J by 3 bases, with 13 bases between. Germline assignment: CDR1 LGHNA and CDR2 YSLEER. The length of the CDR3 is 15 residues. The DNA of the CDR3 is TGCGCCAGCAGCCAGGAGCGGTTCGGGACAGATACGCAGTATTTT. It codes for CASSQERFGTDTQYF.

This clonotype has only a few counts. The CDR3 DNA reads TGTGCCAGCAGTGTGCAGGGGGCTCAAGAGACCCAGTACTTC. This gives the protein CASSVQGAQETQYF. This sequence joins TRBV2 and TRBJ2-5; 8 bases fit TRBD1. Trimming removed 4 bases from V and 2 bases from J; junction bases left unmatched: 3. The CDR3 length is 14 residues. The germline V gene has CDR1 SNHLY and CDR2 FYNNEI.

This clonotype was observed a handful of times. The J gene is TRBJ2-5, the V gene TRBV6-1, with D possibly matching TRBD1 (6 bases). The V gene's germline CDR1 is MNHNS and CDR2 SASEGT. CDR3 length equals 13 residues. Trimming pared 6 bases from V and 13 bases from J, leaving 21 bases between. CDR3 loop: CASSLSQGRRLYF. The CDR3 DNA reads TGTGCCAGCAGCCTTTCACAGGGACGCCGGCTGTACTTC.

There are a few counts of this clonotype. The rearrangement uses TRBV29-1 and TRBJ2-1, with D possibly called TRBD1 or TRBD2 (5 bases each). Per germline, CDR1 SQVTM and CDR2 ANQGSEA. Trimming took 3 bases from V and 3 from J, leaving 12 bases between them. The CDR3 covers 14 residues. For the CDR3, the DNA is TGCAGCGTTGATGAGGGGACGGGCTACAATGAGCAGTTCTTC. This codes for CSVDEGTGYNEQFF.

The chain combines TRBV5-1 with TRBJ2-6; D might be TRBD2 (5 bases). Germline V gene data show CDR1 as SGHRS and CDR2 as YFSETQ. The CDR3 has 19 amino acids. The V end lost 4 bases, the J end lost 0 bases, and 20 bases lay between the germline ends. CDR3 amino acids: CASSPMRRSHSSGANVLTF. CDR3 bases: TGCGCCAGCAGCCCAATGAGGAGGTCCCATTCCTCTGGGGCCAACGTCCTGACTTTC. The full variable domain, rest sourced from reference TRBV5-1 and TRBJ2-6, is KAGVTQTPRYLIKTRGQQVTLSCSPISGHRSVSWYQQTPGQGLQFLFEYFSETQRNKGNFPGRFSGRQFSNSRSEMNVSTLELGDSALYLCASSPMRRSHSSGANVLTFGAGSRLTVL.

The V gene is TRBV11-2, the J gene TRBJ1-2; TRBD1 matches at 9 bases. Trimming cost V 3 bases and J 8 bases; bases outside gene matches: 10. Per germline, CDR1 SGHAT and CDR2 FQNNGV. The CDR3 length is 15 residues. DNA of the CDR3: TGTGCCAGCAGCTTTTCACCGGGACAGGGAGAAGGCTACACCTTC. Translation: CASSFSPGQGEGYTF.

This clonotype has just a few counts. CDR3 sequence (DNA): TGTGCCAGCAGTGGAGGGACAGGGGTAACCAAAAACATTCAGTACTTC. Protein sequence: CASSGGTGVTKNIQYF. The chain uses TRBV6-1 and TRBJ2-4; 10 bases map to TRBD1. The CDR3 spans 16 residues. Unmatched junction bases numbered 5, after V lost 4 bases and J lost 2 bases. Germline values: CDR1 MNHNS, CDR2 SASEGT.

This clonotype showed up just a few times. The chain recombines TRBV7-2 with TRBJ1-1; 7 nucleotides align to TRBD1. Germline values: CDR1 SGHTA, CDR2 FQGNSA. Trimming removed 3 bases from V and 0 bases from J; junction bases left unmatched: 4. CDR3 size: 15 residues. The CDR3 protein is CASSLAGGVNTEAFF. The CDR3 DNA sequence: TGTGCCAGCAGCTTGGCAGGGGGTGTGAACACTGAAGCTTTCTTT.

This clonotype turned up a few times. This rearrangement joins TRBV29-1 to TRBJ1-2; D remains unclear. CDR1 SQVTM and CDR2 ANQGSEA come from the germline V gene. The length of the CDR3 is 12 residues. V lost 5 bases to trimming and J lost 6 bases, with 13 bases between them. This CDR3 reads CSVYRDPDGYTF. The DNA for the CDR3 is TGCAGCGTTTACCGTGACCCAGATGGCTACACCTTC.

Written as DNA, the CDR3 is TGCGCCAGCAGCCAAGATTTGACTAGCGGGGTTTACGAGCAGTACTTC. Translated: CASSQDLTSGVYEQYF. The genes are TRBV4-3 and TRBJ2-7, with TRBD2 matching 11 bases. The ends lost 0 bases at V and 4 bases at J; junction bases unmatched: 5. Looked up from germline, CDR1 is LGHNA and CDR2 is YSLEER. CDR3 length: 16 amino acids.

This clonotype was observed at least ten times. The V and J genes are TRBV9 and TRBJ2-3, with D uncertain. CDR3 size: 12 residues. V shed 3 bases and J shed 4 bases, with 6 bases lying between them. CDR1 and CDR2 from the germline V gene are SGDLS and YYNGEE. CDR3 DNA: TGTGCCAGCAGCGGAATCTCAGATACGCAGTATTTT. Amino acids: CASSGISDTQYF.

The gene calls are TRBV25-1 and TRBJ2-5; D remains unclear. Germline lookup yields CDR1 MGHDK and CDR2 SYGVNS. V lost 9 bases and J 7 bases, leaving 15 bases between the germline ends. The CDR3 is 12 amino acids. CDR3 bases: TGTGCCAGATACTGTCTGATTGGGACCCAGTACTTC. As protein: CARYCLIGTQYF.

This clonotype was found a few times. The chain joins TRBV9 to TRBJ1-2, with D perhaps TRBD1 (6 bases). CDR1 and CDR2 from the germline V gene are SGDLS and YYNGEE. The CDR3 has 15 amino acids. Trimming took 0 bases from V and 4 from J, leaving 13 bases between them. The CDR3: CASSVDGGLGYGYTF. DNA of the CDR3: TGTGCCAGCAGCGTAGACGGGGGCCTAGGCTATGGCTACACCTTC.

Only a few counts were recorded for this clonotype. Lacking the conserved final phenylalanine or tryptophan, this CDR3 likely reflects a read error. J is TRBJ1-1 and V is TRBV2; D call uncertain. Trimming shortened V by 2 bases and J by 8 bases, and 6 bases separated the two germline ends. The CDR3 has 11 residues. Germline CDR1 is SNHLY and CDR2 is FYNNEI. The DNA for the CDR3 is TGTGCCAGCAGTGAACAACGCGAAGCTTTCCTT. This encodes CASSEQREAFL.

The J gene is TRBJ2-5, the V gene TRBV12-5; 8 bases are a match to TRBD2. This CDR3 region has 13 residues. V was pared by 7 bases and J by 5 bases, with 6 bases of the junction left unmatched. Germline V gives CDR1 LGHNT, CDR2 FRNRAP. The CDR3 DNA follows: TGTGCTAGTGTCTCTAGCGGGCGGGAGACCCAGTACTTC. This encodes CASVSSGRETQYF.